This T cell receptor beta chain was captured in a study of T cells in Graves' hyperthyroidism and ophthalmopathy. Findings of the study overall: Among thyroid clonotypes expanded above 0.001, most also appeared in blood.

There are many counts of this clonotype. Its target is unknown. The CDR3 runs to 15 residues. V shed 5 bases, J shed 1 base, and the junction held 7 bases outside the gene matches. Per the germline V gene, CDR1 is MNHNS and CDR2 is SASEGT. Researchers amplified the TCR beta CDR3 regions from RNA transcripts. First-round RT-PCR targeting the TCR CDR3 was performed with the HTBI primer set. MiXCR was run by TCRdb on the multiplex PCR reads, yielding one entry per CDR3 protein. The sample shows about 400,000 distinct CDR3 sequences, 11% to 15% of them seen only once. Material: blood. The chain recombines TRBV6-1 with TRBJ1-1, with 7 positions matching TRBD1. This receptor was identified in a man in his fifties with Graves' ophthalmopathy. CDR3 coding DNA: TGTGCCAGCAGTTCGGGACAGACCCGGAACACTGAAGCTTTCTTT. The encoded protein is CASSSGQTRNTEAFF.